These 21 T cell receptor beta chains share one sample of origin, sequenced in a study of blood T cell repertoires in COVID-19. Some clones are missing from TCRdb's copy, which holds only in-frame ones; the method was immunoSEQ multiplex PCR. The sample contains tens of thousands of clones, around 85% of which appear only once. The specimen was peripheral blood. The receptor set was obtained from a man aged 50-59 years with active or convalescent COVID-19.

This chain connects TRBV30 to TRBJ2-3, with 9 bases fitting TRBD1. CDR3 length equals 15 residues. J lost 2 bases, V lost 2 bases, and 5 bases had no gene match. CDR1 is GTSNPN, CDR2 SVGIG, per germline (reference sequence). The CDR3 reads CAWSKQGAVTDTQYF. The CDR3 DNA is TGTGCCTGGAGTAAACAGGGGGCAGTCACAGATACGCAGTATTTT.

The DNA for the CDR3 is TGCAGTGCTAGTATTAGGGAGCCACACGCCGGGAACATTCAGTACTTC. This sequence encodes CSASIREPHAGNIQYF. The chain uses TRBV20-1 and TRBJ2-4; TRBD2 is a possible D gene (5 bases). CDR1 DFQATT and CDR2 SNEGSKA come from the germline V gene (reference sequence). This CDR3 comprises 16 residues. The V end was cut by 3 bases, the J end by 7 bases, with 22 bases between.

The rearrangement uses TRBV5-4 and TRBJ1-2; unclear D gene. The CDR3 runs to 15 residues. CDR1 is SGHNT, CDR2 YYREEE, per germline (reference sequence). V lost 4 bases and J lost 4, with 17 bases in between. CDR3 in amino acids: CASSPQDTLFYGYTF. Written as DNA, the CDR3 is TGTGCCAGCAGCCCGCAAGACACCCTATTCTATGGCTACACCTTC.

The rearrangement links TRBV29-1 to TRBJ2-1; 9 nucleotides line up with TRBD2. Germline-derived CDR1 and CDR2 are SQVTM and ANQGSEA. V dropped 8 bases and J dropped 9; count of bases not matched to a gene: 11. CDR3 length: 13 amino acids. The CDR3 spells CSTPAGGPGEQFF. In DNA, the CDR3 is TGCAGCACCCCGGCGGGGGGGCCGGGTGAGCAGTTCTTC.

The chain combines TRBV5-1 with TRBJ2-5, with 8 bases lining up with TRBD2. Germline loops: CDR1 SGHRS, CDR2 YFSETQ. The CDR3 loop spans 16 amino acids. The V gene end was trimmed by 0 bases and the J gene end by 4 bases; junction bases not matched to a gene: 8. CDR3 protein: CASSLGIGGAGETQYF. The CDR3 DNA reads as TGCGCCAGCAGCTTGGGTATCGGGGGGGCAGGAGAGACCCAGTACTTC.

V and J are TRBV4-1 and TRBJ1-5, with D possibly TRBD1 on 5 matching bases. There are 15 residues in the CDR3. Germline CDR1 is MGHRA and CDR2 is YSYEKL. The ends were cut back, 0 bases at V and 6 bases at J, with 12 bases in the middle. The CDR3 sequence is CASSQDPGGGQPQHF. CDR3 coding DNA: TGCGCCAGCAGCCAAGATCCGGGGGGTGGTCAGCCCCAGCATTTT.

CDR3 sequence: CSASTGTSTEAFF. CDR3 bases: TGCAGTGCTAGTACCGGGACATCCACTGAAGCTTTCTTT. The chain couples TRBV20-1 to TRBJ1-1; weak D call: TRBD1 (6 bases). Germline CDR1 DFQATT, CDR2 SNEGSKA (reference sequence). Trimming stripped 3 bases from V and 4 bases from J, with 12 bases between. There are 13 residues in the CDR3.

The CDR3 sequence: CASSSQGGPFGNEKLFF. For the CDR3, the DNA is TGTGCCAGCAGCTCCCAGGGAGGGCCGTTCGGAAATGAAAAACTGTTTTTT. The chain recombines TRBV7-9 with TRBJ1-4, with D tentatively TRBD1 (5 bases). This CDR3 is 17 amino acids long. V lost 4 bases, J lost 5 bases, and 20 bases lay in between. The germline V gene has CDR1 SEHNR and CDR2 FQNEAQ (reference sequence). Full variable domain (missing parts from reference TRBV7-9 and TRBJ1-4): DTGVSQNPRHKITKRGQNVTFRCDPISEHNRLYWYRQTLGQGPEFLTYFQNEAQLEKSRLLSDRFSAERPKGSFSTLEIQRTEQGDSAMYLCASSSQGGPFGNEKLFFGSGTQLSVL.

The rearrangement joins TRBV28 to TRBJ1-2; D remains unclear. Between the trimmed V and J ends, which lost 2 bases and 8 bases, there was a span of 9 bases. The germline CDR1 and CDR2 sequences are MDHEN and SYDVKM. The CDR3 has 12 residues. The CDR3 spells CASSLGGLGYTF. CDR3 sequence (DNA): TGTGCCAGCAGTTTAGGAGGGTTAGGCTACACCTTC.

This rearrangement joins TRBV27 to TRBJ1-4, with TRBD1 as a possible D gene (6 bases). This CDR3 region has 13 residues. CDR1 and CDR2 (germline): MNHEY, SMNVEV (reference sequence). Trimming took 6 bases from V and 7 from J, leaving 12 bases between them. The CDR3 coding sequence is TGTGCCAGCAGAGGGGGTAGGGGTGAAAAACTGTTTTTT. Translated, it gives CASRGGRGEKLFF.

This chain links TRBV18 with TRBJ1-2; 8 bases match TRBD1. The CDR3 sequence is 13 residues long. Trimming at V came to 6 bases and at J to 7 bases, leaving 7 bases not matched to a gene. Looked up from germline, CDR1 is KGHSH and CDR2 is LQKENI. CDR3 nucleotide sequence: TGTGCCAGCTCTAGGACAGGGAAAGTTGGCTACACCTTC. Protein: CASSRTGKVGYTF.

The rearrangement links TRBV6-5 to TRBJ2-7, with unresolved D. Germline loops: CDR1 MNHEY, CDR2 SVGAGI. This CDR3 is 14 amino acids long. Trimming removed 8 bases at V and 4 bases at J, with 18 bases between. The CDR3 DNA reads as TGTGCCAGCCTCCTTAGTGTGGTAATGTACGAGCAGTACTTC. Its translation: CASLLSVVMYEQYF.

The CDR3 loop reads CASSQYIDTQYF. The CDR3 nucleotides read TGTGCCAGCAGCCAATATATTGATACGCAGTATTTT. This sequence joins TRBV14 and TRBJ2-3; D uncertain. Germline lookup yields CDR1 SGHDN and CDR2 FVKESK. There are 12 residues in the CDR3. The V gene lost 2 bases and the J gene lost 6 bases, with 6 bases spanning the gap.

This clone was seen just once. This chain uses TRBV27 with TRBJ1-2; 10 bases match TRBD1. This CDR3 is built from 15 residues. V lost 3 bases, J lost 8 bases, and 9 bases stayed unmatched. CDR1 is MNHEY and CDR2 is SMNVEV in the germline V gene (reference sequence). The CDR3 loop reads CASSFSGTGVVGYTF. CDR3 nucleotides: TGTGCCAGCAGTTTCTCCGGGACAGGGGTTGTCGGCTACACCTTC.

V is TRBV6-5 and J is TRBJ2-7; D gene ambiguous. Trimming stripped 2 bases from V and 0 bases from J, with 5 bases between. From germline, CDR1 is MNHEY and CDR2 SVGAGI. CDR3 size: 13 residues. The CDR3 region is CASSYAYSYEQYF. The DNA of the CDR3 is TGTGCCAGCAGTTACGCGTACTCCTACGAGCAGTACTTC.

This CDR3 reads CASSRGTFYEQYF. In DNA, the CDR3 is TGTGCCAGCAGCAGGGGGACATTCTACGAGCAGTACTTC. This chain links TRBV5-4 with TRBJ2-7; perhaps TRBD1 as D (6 bases). CDR1 and CDR2 (germline): SGHNT, YYREEE (reference sequence). Trimming left V 4 bases short and J 3 bases short, with 11 bases between. This CDR3 comprises 13 residues.

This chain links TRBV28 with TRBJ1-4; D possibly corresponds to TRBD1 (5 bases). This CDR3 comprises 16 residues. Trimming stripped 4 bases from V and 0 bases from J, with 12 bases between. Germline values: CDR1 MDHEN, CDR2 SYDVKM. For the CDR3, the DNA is TGTGCCAGCAGTTCGGGGGGGGGTTCAACTAATGAAAAACTGTTTTTT. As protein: CASSSGGGSTNEKLFF.

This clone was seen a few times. The CDR3 here is CASSLMGTGGGEKLFF. DNA for the CDR3: TGTGCCAGCAGCTTAATGGGGACAGGGGGTGGGGAAAAACTGTTTTTT. The chain couples TRBV11-2 to TRBJ1-4; 11 bases agree with TRBD1. Trimming took 2 bases from V and 8 from J; bases not matched to a gene: 7. In germline, CDR1 is SGHAT, CDR2 FQNNGV. This CDR3 has 16 amino acids.

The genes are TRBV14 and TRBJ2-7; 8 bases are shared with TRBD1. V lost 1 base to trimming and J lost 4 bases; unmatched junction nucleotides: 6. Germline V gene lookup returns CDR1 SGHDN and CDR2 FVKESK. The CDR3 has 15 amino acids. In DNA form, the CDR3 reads TGTGCCAGCAGCCAAGGACAGGGGATTTTTTACGAGCAGTACTTC. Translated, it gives CASSQGQGIFYEQYF. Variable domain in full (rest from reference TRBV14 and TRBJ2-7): EAGVTQFPSHSVIEKGQTVTLRCDPISGHDNLYWYRRVMGKEIKFLLHFVKESKQDESGMPNNRFLAERTGGTYSTLKVQPAELEDSGVYFCASSQGQGIFYEQYFGPGTRLTVT.

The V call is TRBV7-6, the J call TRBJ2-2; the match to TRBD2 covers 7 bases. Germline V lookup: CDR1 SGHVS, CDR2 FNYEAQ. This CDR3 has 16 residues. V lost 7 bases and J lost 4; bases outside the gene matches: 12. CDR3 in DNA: TGTGCCAGCACCCCAGAGGGGAGGGGAGGCACCGGGGAGCTGTTTTTT. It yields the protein CASTPEGRGGTGELFF.

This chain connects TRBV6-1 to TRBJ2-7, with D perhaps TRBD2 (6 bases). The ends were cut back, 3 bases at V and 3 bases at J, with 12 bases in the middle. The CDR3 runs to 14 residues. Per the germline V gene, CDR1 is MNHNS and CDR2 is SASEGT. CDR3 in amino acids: CASSDAGRIYEQYF. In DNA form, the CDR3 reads TGTGCCAGCAGTGATGCGGGACGGATCTACGAGCAGTACTTC.